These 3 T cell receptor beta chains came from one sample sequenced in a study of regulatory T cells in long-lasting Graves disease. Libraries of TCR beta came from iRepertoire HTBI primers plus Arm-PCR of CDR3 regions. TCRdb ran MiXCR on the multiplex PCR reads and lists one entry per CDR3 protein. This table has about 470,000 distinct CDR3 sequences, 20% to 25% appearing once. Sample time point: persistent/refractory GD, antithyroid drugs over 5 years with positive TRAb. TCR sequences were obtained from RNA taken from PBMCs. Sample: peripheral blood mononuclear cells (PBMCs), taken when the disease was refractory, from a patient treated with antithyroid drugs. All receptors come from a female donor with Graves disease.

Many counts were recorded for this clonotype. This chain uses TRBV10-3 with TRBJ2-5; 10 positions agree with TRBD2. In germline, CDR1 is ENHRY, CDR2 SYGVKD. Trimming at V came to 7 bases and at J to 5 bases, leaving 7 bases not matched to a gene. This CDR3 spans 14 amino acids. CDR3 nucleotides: TGTGCCATCACGGCTAGCGGGGGTCCGGAGACCCAGTACTTC. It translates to CAITASGGPETQYF.

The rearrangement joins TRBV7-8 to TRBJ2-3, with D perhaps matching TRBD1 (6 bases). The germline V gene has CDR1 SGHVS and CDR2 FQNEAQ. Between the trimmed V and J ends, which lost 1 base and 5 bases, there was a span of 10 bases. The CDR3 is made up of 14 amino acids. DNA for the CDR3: TGTGCCAGCAGCTTAGTACAGGGTGTAGATACGCAGTATTTT. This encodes CASSLVQGVDTQYF.

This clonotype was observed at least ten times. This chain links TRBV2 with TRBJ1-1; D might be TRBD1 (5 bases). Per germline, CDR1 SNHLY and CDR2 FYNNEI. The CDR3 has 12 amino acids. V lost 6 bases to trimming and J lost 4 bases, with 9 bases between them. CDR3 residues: CASSTGTTEAFF. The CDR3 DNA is TGTGCCAGCAGCACCGGGACCACTGAAGCTTTCTTT.